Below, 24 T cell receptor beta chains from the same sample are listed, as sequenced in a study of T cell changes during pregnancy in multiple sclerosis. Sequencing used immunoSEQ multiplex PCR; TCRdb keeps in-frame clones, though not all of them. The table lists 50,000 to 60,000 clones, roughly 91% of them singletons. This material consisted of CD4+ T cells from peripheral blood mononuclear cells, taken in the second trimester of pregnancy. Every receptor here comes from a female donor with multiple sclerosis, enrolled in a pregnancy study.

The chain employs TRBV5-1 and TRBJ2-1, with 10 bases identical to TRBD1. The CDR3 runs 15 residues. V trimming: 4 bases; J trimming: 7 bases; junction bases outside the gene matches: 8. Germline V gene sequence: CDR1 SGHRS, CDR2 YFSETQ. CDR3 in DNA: TGCGCCAGCAGCCATACGGGACAGGGGTGGAATGAGCAGTTCTTC. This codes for CASSHTGQGWNEQFF.

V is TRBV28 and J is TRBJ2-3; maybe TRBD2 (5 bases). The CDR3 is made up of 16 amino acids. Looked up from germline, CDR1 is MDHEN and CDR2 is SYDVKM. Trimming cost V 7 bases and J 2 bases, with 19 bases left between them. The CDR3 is CASTLSRTPNTDTQYF. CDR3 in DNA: TGTGCCAGCACCCTATCCCGGACTCCCAACACAGATACGCAGTATTTT.

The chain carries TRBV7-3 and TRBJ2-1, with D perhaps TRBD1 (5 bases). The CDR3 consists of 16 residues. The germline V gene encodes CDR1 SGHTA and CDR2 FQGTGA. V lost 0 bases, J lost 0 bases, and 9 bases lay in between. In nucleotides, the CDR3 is TGTGCCAGCAGCTTAACTCGTGACAGCTCCTACAATGAGCAGTTCTTC. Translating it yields CASSLTRDSSYNEQFF.

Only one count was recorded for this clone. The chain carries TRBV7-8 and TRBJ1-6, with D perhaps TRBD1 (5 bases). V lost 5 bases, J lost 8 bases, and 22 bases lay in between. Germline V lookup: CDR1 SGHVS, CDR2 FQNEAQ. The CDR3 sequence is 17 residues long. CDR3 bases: TGTGCCAGCAGCAGCTGGGACTCAGGGCTTGCGGATTCACCCCTCCACTTT. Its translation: CASSSWDSGLADSPLHF.

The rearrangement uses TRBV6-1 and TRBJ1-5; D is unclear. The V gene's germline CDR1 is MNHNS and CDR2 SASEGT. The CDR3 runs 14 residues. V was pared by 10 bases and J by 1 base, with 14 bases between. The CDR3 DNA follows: TGTGCCACAACCGGTTTGTGGAGCAATCAGCCCCAGCATTTT. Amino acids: CATTGLWSNQPQHF.

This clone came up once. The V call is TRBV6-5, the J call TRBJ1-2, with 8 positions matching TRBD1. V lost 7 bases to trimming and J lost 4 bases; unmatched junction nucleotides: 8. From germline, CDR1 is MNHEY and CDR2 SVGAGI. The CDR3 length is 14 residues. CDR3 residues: CASNEQGGPYGYTF. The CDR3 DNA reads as TGTGCCAGCAATGAACAGGGGGGTCCCTATGGCTACACCTTC.

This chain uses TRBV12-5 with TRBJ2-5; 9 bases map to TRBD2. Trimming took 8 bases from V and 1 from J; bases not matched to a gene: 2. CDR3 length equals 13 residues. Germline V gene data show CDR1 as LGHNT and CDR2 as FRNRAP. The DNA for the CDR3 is TGTGCTAGTAAGACTAGCGGCCAAGAGACCCAGTACTTC. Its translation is CASKTSGQETQYF.

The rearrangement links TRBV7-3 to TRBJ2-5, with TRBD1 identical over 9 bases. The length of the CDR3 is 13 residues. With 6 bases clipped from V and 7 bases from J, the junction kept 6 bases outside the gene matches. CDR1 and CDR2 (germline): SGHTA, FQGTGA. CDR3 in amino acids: CASSDRGWGTQYF. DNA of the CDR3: TGTGCCAGCAGTGACAGGGGGTGGGGGACCCAGTACTTC.

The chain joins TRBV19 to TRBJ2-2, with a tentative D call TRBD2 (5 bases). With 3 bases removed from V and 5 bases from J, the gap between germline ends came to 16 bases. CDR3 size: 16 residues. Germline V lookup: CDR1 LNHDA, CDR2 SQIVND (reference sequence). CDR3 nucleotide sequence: TGTGCCAGTAGTATCTCTTCGGGAATGGGTACCGGGGAGCTGTTTTTT. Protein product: CASSISSGMGTGELFF. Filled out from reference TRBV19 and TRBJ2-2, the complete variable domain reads DGGITQSPKYLFRKEGQNVTLSCEQNLNHDAMYWYRQDPGQGLRLIYYSQIVNDFQKGDIAEGYSVSREKKESFPLTVTSAQKNPTAFYLCASSISSGMGTGELFFGEGSRLTVL.

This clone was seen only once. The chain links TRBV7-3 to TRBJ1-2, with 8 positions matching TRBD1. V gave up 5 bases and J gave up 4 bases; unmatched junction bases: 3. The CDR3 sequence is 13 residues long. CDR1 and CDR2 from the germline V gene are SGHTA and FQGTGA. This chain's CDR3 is CASSQTGGYGYTF. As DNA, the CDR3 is TGTGCCAGCAGCCAAACAGGGGGCTATGGCTACACCTTC.

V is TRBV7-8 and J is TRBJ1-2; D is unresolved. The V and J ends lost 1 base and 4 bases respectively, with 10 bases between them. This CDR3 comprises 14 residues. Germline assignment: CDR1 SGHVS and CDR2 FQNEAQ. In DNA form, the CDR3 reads TGTGCCAGCAGCTTAGGTCGGGGAGGCTATGGCTACACCTTC. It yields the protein CASSLGRGGYGYTF. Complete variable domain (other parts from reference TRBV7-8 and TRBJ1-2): GAGVSQSPRYKVAKRGQDVALRCDPISGHVSLFWYQQALGQGPEFLTYFQNEAQLDKSGLPSDRFFAERPEGSVSTLKIQRTQQEDSAVYLCASSLGRGGYGYTFGSGTRLTVV.

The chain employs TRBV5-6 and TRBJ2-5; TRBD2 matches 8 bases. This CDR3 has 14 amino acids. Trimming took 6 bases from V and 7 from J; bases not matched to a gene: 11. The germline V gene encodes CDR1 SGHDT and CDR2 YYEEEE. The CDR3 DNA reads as TGTGCCAGCAAAGCGGGGGTAACCCTATCGACCCAGTACTTC. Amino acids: CASKAGVTLSTQYF.

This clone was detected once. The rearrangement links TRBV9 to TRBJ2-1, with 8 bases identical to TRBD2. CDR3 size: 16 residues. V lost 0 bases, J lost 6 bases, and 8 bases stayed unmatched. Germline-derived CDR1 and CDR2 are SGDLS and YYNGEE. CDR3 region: CASSVGAGGTLNEQFF. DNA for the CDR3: TGTGCCAGCAGCGTAGGCGCGGGGGGAACACTCAATGAGCAGTTCTTC.

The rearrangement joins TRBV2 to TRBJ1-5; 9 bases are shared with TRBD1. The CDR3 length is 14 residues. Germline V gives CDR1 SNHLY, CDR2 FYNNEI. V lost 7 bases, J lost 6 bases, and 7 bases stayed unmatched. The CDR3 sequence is CASTLDRGGQPQHF. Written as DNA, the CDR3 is TGTGCCAGCACCTTGGACAGGGGAGGTCAGCCCCAGCATTTT.

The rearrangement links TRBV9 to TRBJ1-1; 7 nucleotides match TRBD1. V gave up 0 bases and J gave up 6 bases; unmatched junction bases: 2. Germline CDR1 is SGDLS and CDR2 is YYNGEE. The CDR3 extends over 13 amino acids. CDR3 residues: CASSVEGAAEAFF. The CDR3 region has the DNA TGTGCCAGCAGCGTAGAGGGGGCAGCTGAAGCTTTCTTT.

DNA of the CDR3: TGTGCCAGCAGCTTAGAGCGGTGGCCGGAAAGGGGCTACACCTTC. Translation gives CASSLERWPERGYTF. The genes are TRBV7-8 and TRBJ1-2, with D hard to call. Deletions cut 1 base from V and 8 bases from J, with 17 bases between. From germline, CDR1 is SGHVS and CDR2 FQNEAQ. The length of the CDR3 is 15 residues.

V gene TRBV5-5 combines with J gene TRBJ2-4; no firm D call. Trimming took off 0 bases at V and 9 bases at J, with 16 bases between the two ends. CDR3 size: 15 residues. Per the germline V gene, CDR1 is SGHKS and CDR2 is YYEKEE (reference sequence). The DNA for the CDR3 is TGTGCCAGCAGCTTGGCCTCCGGAGTAGTCGTCATTCAGTACTTC. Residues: CASSLASGVVVIQYF.

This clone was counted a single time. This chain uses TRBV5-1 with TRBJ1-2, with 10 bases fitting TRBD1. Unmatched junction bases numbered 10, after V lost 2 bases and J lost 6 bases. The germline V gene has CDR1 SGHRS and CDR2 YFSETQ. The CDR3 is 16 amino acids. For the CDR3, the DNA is TGCGCCAGCAGCTTAAAACAGACAGGGGGCGCAAATGGCTACACCTTC. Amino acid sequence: CASSLKQTGGANGYTF.

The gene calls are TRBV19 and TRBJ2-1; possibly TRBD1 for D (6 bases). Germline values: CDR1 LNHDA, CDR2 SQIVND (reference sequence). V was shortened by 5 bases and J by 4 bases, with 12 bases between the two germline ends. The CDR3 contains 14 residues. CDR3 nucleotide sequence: TGTGCCAGTAGTTATGATGGACAGTACAATGAGCAGTTCTTC. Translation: CASSYDGQYNEQFF.

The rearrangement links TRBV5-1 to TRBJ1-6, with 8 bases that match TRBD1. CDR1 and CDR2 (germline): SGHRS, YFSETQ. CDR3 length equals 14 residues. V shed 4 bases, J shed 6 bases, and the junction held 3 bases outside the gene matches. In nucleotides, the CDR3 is TGCGCCAGCAGCCGGACAGGGACTAATTCACCCCTCCACTTT. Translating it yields CASSRTGTNSPLHF.

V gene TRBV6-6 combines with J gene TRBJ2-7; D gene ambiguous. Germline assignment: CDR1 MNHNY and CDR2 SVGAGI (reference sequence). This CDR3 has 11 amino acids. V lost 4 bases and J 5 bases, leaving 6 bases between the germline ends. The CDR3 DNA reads TGTGCCAGCAGTTCCCTAGACGAGCAGTACTTC. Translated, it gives CASSSLDEQYF.

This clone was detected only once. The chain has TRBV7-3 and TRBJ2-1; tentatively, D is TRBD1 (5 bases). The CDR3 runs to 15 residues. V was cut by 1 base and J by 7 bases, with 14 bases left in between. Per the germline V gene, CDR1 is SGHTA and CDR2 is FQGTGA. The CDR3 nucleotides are TGTGCCAGCAGCTTAAATCTATATCCAGGGAATGAGCAGTTCTTC. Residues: CASSLNLYPGNEQFF. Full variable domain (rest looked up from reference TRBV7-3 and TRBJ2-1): GAGVSQTPSNKVTEKGKYVELRCDPISGHTALYWYRQSLGQGPEFLIYFQGTGAADDSGLPNDRFFAVRPEGSVSTLKIQRTERGDSAVYLCASSLNLYPGNEQFFGPGTRLTVL.

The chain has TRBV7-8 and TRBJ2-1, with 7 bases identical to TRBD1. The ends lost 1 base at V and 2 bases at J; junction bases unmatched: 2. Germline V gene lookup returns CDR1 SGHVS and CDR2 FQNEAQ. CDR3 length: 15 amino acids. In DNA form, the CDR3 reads TGTGCCAGCAGCTTAGATAGGGGGCCCTACAATGAGCAGTTCTTC. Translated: CASSLDRGPYNEQFF.

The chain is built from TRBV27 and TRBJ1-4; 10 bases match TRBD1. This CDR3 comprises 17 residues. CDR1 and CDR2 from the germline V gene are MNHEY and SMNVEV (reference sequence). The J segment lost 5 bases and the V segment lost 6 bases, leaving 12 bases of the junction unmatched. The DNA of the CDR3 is TGTGCCAGCAGGAACTTGGGACAGGGGCGACTAAATGAAAAACTGTTTTTT. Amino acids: CASRNLGQGRLNEKLFF.